The 10 T cell receptor beta chains in this list originate from one sample, sequenced in a study of human T cells and chemical hapten exposure. TCRdb reprocessed the RACE reads with MiXCR, giving one entry per CDR3 protein. The sample contains 55,000 to 75,000 distinct CDR3 sequences, around 7% of which appear only once. This sample's time point: pre-sensitization, week 0. Sample treatment: therapeutic diphenylcyclopropenone sensitization with weekly scalp DPC. The input for sequencing was whole blood, taken in connection with sensitization to the hapten diphenylcyclopropenone (DPC). The source is a woman aged 30 to 39 with alopecia areata. Some clones in this sample may be carry-over from other donors' samples.

This clonotype was counted at least ten times. This chain connects TRBV6-2 or TRBV6-3 to TRBJ1-2; the D gene is possibly TRBD1 (5 bases). The V gene's germline CDR1 is MNHEY and CDR2 SVGEGT. Trimming removed 0 bases at V and 1 base at J, with 15 bases between. This CDR3 is 17 amino acids long. The chain's CDR3 is CASSYSTIGRDNYGYTF. CDR3 DNA sequence: TGTGCCAGCAGTTACTCGACGATCGGCAGGGATAACTATGGCTACACCTTC.

This clonotype was picked up many times. The chain links TRBV10-1 to TRBJ2-5; D is unresolved. The CDR3 is 15 amino acids. The germline V and J ends were trimmed by 0 bases and 4 bases, with 12 bases remaining between them. Germline CDR1 is WNHNN and CDR2 is SYGVQD (reference sequence). The CDR3 here is CASSESWGIGETQYF. Here the CDR3 DNA reads TGCGCCAGCAGTGAGTCGTGGGGAATCGGAGAGACCCAGTACTTC.

There are a few counts of this clonotype. The chain recombines TRBV6-1 with TRBJ1-1, with a tentative D call TRBD1 (5 bases). Deletions cut 6 bases from V and 8 bases from J, with 22 bases between. The CDR3 runs to 15 residues. Germline V CDR1 and CDR2: MNHNS, SASEGT. In nucleotides, the CDR3 is TGTGCCAGCAGCCAAAGGTTGACAGAAAGGCGGGAAGCTTTCTTT. It is translated as CASSQRLTERREAFF.

The rearrangement joins TRBV5-4 to TRBJ1-1; no firm D call. Germline loops: CDR1 SGHNT, CDR2 YYREEE (reference sequence). The length of the CDR3 is 12 residues. Trimming removed 5 bases at V and 1 base at J, with 6 bases between. CDR3 region: CASSGENTEAFF. In nucleotides, the CDR3 is TGTGCCAGCAGTGGGGAGAACACTGAAGCTTTCTTT.

The chain employs TRBV4-3 and TRBJ1-1, with D tentatively TRBD1 (6 bases). Trimming left V 3 bases short and J 7 bases short, with 18 bases between. Germline CDR1 LGHNA, CDR2 YSLEER. CDR3 length: 15 amino acids. CDR3 region: CASSQDDGGAGEAFF. CDR3 DNA: TGCGCCAGCAGCCAGGATGACGGGGGGGCGGGTGAAGCTTTCTTT.

This clonotype appeared many times. This chain uses TRBV3-1 with TRBJ1-1; D is undetermined. The germline V and J ends were trimmed by 3 bases and 1 base, with 9 bases remaining between them. The CDR3 consists of 14 residues. Per the germline V gene, CDR1 is LGHDT and CDR2 is YNNKEL (reference sequence). The CDR3 here is CASSHMPANTEAFF. Written as DNA, the CDR3 is TGTGCCAGCAGCCATATGCCAGCGAACACTGAAGCTTTCTTT. Combining the CDR3 with reference TRBV3-1 and TRBJ1-1 gives the whole variable domain DTAVSQTPKYLVTQMGNDKSIKCEQNLGHDTMYWYKQDSKKFLKIMFSYNNKELIINETVPNRFSPKSPDKAHLNLHINSLELGDSAVYFCASSHMPANTEAFFGQGTRLTVV.

This clonotype was detected only a few times. The chain links TRBV18 to TRBJ2-3; D gene uncertain. The V end was cut by 5 bases, the J end by 0 bases, with 12 bases between. This CDR3 has 15 amino acids. Germline V gene data show CDR1 as KGHSH and CDR2 as LQKENI. As DNA, the CDR3 is TGTGCCAGCTCAACCGCGGAAACTAGCACAGATACGCAGTATTTT. It translates to CASSTAETSTDTQYF.

This clonotype was seen a few times. V usage is TRBV19 and J usage is TRBJ1-6; D perhaps matches TRBD1 (5 bases). The germline V gene has CDR1 LNHDA and CDR2 SQIVND (reference sequence). Trimming shortened V by 8 bases and J by 7 bases, and 12 bases separated the two germline ends. This CDR3 region has 13 residues. CDR3 sequence reads: CASCQGGNSPLHF. CDR3 coding DNA: TGTGCCAGTTGTCAGGGAGGCAATTCACCCCTCCACTTT.

This clonotype was observed many times. The rearrangement links TRBV30 to TRBJ1-4, with TRBD1 as a possible D gene (5 bases). Germline loops: CDR1 GTSNPN, CDR2 SVGIG (reference sequence). V lost 2 bases, J lost 0 bases, and 10 bases lay in between. CDR3 length: 15 amino acids. CDR3 loop: CAWSLDSSTNEKLFF. CDR3 DNA sequence: TGTGCCTGGAGTCTCGACAGCTCAACTAATGAAAAACTGTTTTTT.

The CDR3 is CASSLRGSGELFF. CDR3 sequence (DNA): TGTGCCAGCAGTTTGAGGGGCTCTGGGGAGCTGTTTTTT. V and J are TRBV27 and TRBJ2-2, with D perhaps assigned TRBD1 or TRBD2 (5 bases each). CDR3 length equals 13 residues. CDR1 and CDR2 from the germline V gene are MNHEY and SMNVEV (reference sequence). Trimming took 3 bases from V and 8 from J, leaving 10 bases between them.